The T cell receptor (beta chain) under discussion was sequenced for a study of T-cell memory formation after mild COVID-19. Across the study: Largely, the TCR clusters proved donor specific.

Employing constant-segment primers, 5'RACE generated TCR alpha and TCR beta cDNA libraries bearing sample barcodes and UMIs. TCRdb re-called the 5' RACE reads through MiXCR, storing one row per CDR3 protein. The data contain 55,000 to 80,000 distinct CDR3 sequences, around 10% of them singletons. Germline trimming cut 6 bases from V and 4 bases from J; bases unmatched to any gene: 8. The CDR3 has 16 residues. Study-wide results and limits: Most CD4+ clones that shrank were in CM and EM, while CD8+ ones turned up in EMRA. Among clones contracting day 15 to 85, CD4/CD8 was balanced, whereas later expanders leaned CD4+.

Worth noting for this clonotype: Its antigen is still unknown.

This sequence originates from a man in his late teens or twenties who had mild COVID-19 (a few samples of this study predate the infection). Cell type and time point are not known. This chain connects TRBV12-3 or TRBV12-4 to TRBJ2-2; 10 bases map to TRBD2. Sequenced sample: PBMCs or a T cell subset sorted from them (not recorded which). This CDR3 reads CASSFGTSDLTGELFF. CDR3 nucleotide sequence: TGTGCCAGCAGCTTCGGGACTAGCGACCTCACCGGGGAGCTGTTTTTT.